These T cell receptor beta chains were read from a single sample in a study of blood T cell repertoires in COVID-19. The table came from immunoSEQ multiplex PCR; TCRdb's copy has only in-frame clones and leaves some out. Among roughly 190,000 clones listed, about 80% were seen once. The sequenced sample consisted of peripheral blood. Every receptor here comes from a man aged 55 to 69 with acute or convalescent COVID-19. Both conserved end residues are trimmed from each CDR3. Fields, in order: V gene, D gene, CDR3 protein. A D gene is named only where the DNA matches it firmly.

TRBV28	.	ASSSLVGGVSSYEQY
TRBV5-6	.	ASSLGVYEQY
TRBV7-9	.	ASTLNRDTRSPLH
TRBV5-4	.	ASSPESREQY
TRBV2	TRBD1	ASSEGDRRDEQY
TRBV5-1	.	ASSLGDTYTGELF
TRBV4-3	TRBD1	ASSPRTGDTIY
TRBV4-2	.	ASSQETGSRGGYT
TRBV2	TRBD1	ASSRTGALNEKLF
TRBV6-2/TRBV6-3	TRBD2	ASSAPGLAGGYEQY
TRBV5-1	.	ASSPGHSVSGNTIY
TRBV5-1	TRBD1	ASSQGFYEKLF
TRBV6-5	TRBD1	ASSLVGQSNSPLH
TRBV5-4	TRBD1	ASSFGQGYNEQF
TRBV19	TRBD2	ASTPGSGRYNEQF
TRBV6-6	TRBD2	ASSYSTGTSSATQY
TRBV5-1	.	ASSQNAGGRNSPLH